This passage covers 9 T cell receptor beta chains from one sample sequenced in a study of blood T cell repertoires in COVID-19. Generated by immunoSEQ multiplex PCR, the TCRdb table keeps only in-frame clones and is missing some. The table lists 200,000 to 300,000 clones, about 90% of them singletons. The source material was peripheral blood. These receptors originate from a woman in her 40s who had recovered from COVID-19.

The chain carries TRBV19 and TRBJ1-2; D gene ambiguous. Trimming removed 4 bases at V and 4 bases at J, with 16 bases between. The CDR3 has 15 residues. In germline, CDR1 is LNHDA, CDR2 SQIVND (reference sequence). CDR3 sequence (DNA): TGTGCCAGTAGTAACCGGGGAGGGTCACGCTATGGCTACACCTTC. This encodes CASSNRGGSRYGYTF.

The rearrangement links TRBV7-8 to TRBJ1-5; TRBD1 is a possible D gene (6 bases). With 5 bases removed from V and 4 bases from J, the gap between germline ends came to 12 bases. There are 14 residues in the CDR3. From germline, CDR1 is SGHVS and CDR2 FQNEAQ. CDR3 in DNA: TGTGCCAGCAGCGGACGGACAGAAAATCAGCCCCAGCATTTT. Its protein is CASSGRTENQPQHF.

The chain has TRBV9 and TRBJ2-1; 9 bases match TRBD2. Germline V gene sequence: CDR1 SGDLS, CDR2 YYNGEE. V dropped 3 bases and J dropped 8; count of bases not matched to a gene: 12. This CDR3 region has 16 residues. CDR3 DNA sequence: TGTGCCAGCAGCGGCCCTAGTGGCGGGGGGGCGCATGAGCAGTTCTTC. Amino acids: CASSGPSGGGAHEQFF. Full variable domain (rest looked up from reference TRBV9 and TRBJ2-1): DSGVTQTPKHLITATGQRVTLRCSPRSGDLSVYWYQQSLDQGLQFLIQYYNGEERAKGNILERFSAQQFPDLHSELNLSSLELGDSALYFCASSGPSGGGAHEQFFGPGTRLTVL.

This chain links TRBV5-4 with TRBJ2-3; D may be TRBD1 (6 bases). The V gene's germline CDR1 is SGHNT and CDR2 YYREEE (reference sequence). The V end lost 2 bases, the J end lost 6 bases, and 13 bases lay between the germline ends. The CDR3 runs 14 residues. The CDR3 sequence is CASSFDRIEDTQYF. The CDR3 region has the DNA TGTGCCAGCAGCTTTGACAGGATCGAGGATACGCAGTATTTT. The full variable domain, rest sourced from reference TRBV5-4 and TRBJ2-3, is ETGVTQSPTHLIKTRGQQVTLRCSSQSGHNTVSWYQQALGQGPQFIFQYYREEENGRGNFPPRFSGLQFPNYSSELNVNALELDDSALYLCASSFDRIEDTQYFGPGTRLTVL.

V usage is TRBV4-3 and J usage is TRBJ2-6; TRBD1 agrees at 8 bases. Per germline, CDR1 LGHNA and CDR2 YSLEER. Losses at the gene ends were 1 base for V and 2 bases for J; bases not matched to a gene: 16. The CDR3 length is 21 residues. In DNA form, the CDR3 reads TGCGCCAGCAGCCAAGTAGTAGACCAGGGACAGGAAGACCCTGGGGCCAACGTCCTGACTTTC. This encodes CASSQVVDQGQEDPGANVLTF.

This clone was observed once. The V call is TRBV6-5, the J call TRBJ1-4; 8 bases align to TRBD1. V gave up 4 bases and J gave up 7 bases; unmatched junction bases: 8. This CDR3 has 15 residues. From germline, CDR1 is MNHEY and CDR2 SVGAGI. The CDR3 DNA is TGTGCCAGCAGTTCACGGACAGGGAAAGGTGAAAAACTGTTTTTT. It specifies CASSSRTGKGEKLFF.

This rearrangement joins TRBV7-9 to TRBJ1-6, with D possibly TRBD1 on 6 matching bases. Trimming removed 5 bases at V and 9 bases at J, with 17 bases between. This CDR3 comprises 15 residues. CDR1 and CDR2 (germline): SEHNR, FQNEAQ (reference sequence). The CDR3 sequence is CASSPRGRGASPLHF. CDR3 sequence (DNA): TGTGCCAGCAGCCCTAGGGGCAGGGGAGCTTCACCCCTCCACTTT.

This clone showed up just once. The chain carries TRBV11-2 and TRBJ1-2; D is uncertain. The V end lost 3 bases, the J end lost 4 bases, and 6 bases lay between the germline ends. The CDR3 is 12 residues long. Germline CDR1 SGHAT, CDR2 FQNNGV. The CDR3 region has the DNA TGTGCCAGCAGCTTGTCTAGCTATGGCTACACCTTC. This gives the protein CASSLSSYGYTF.

The chain combines TRBV7-2 with TRBJ1-5; the D gene is possibly TRBD1 (5 bases). Germline V CDR1 and CDR2: SGHTA, FQGNSA. With 5 bases removed from V and 4 bases from J, the gap between germline ends came to 18 bases. The CDR3 is 16 residues long. The chain's CDR3 is CASSLLGQGLNQPQHF. As DNA, the CDR3 is TGTGCCAGCAGCCTGCTGGGGCAGGGCCTTAATCAGCCCCAGCATTTT.